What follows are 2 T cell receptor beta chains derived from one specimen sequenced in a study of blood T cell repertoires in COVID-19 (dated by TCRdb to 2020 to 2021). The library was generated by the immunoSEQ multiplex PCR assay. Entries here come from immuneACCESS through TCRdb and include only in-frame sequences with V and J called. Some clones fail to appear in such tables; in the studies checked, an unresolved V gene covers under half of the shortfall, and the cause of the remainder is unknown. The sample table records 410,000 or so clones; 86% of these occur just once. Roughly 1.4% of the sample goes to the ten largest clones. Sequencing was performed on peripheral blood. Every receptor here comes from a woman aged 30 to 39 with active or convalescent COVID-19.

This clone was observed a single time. The CDR3 DNA is TGTGCCAGCACTACAGGGGAAAGGAACGAGCAGTACTTC. It encodes CASTTGERNEQYF. This chain uses TRBV27 with TRBJ2-7; 7 bases match TRBD1. The V gene end was trimmed by 7 bases and the J gene end by 5 bases; junction bases not matched to a gene: 8. Germline values: CDR1 MNHEY, CDR2 SMNVEV (reference sequence). This CDR3 spans 13 amino acids.

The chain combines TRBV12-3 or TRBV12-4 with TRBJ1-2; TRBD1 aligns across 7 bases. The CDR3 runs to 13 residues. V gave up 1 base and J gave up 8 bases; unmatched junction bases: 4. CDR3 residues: CASSLDRGWGYTF. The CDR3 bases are TGTGCCAGCAGTTTAGACAGGGGATGGGGCTACACCTTC.